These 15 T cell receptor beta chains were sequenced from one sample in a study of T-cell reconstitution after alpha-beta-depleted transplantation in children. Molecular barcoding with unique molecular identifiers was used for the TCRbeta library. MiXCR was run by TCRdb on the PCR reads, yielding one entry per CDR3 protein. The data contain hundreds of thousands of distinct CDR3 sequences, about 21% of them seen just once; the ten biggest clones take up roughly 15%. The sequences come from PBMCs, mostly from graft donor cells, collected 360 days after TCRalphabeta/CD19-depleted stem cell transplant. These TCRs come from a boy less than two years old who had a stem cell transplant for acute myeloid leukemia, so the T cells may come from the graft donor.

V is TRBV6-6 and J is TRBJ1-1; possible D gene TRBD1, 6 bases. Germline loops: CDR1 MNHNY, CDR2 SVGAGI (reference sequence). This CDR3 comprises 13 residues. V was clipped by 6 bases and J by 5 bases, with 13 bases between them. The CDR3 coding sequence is TGTGCCAGCAGCCGGGACAAGGGGACTGAAGCTTTCTTT. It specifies CASSRDKGTEAFF.

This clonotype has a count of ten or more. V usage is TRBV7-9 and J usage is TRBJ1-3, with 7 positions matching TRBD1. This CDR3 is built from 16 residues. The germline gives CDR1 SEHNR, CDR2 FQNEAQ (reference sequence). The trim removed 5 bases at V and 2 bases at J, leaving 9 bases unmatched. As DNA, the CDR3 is TGTGCCAGCAGCGCCCTGGGAGGGGGCGCTGGAAACACCATATATTTT. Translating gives CASSALGGGAGNTIYF.

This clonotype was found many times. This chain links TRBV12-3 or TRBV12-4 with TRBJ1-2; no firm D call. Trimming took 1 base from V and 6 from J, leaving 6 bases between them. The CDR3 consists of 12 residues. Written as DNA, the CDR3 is TGTGCCAGCAGTTTAGACAAAAATGGCTACACCTTC. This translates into CASSLDKNGYTF.

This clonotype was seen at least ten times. CDR3 nucleotides: TGTGCCAGCTCACAGGCTAGCTACGCGCAGTATTTT. Its protein product is CASSQASYAQYF. The chain links TRBV18 to TRBJ2-3; D may be TRBD2 (5 bases). CDR1 is KGHSH, CDR2 LQKENI, per germline. Trimming removed 4 bases at V and 10 bases at J, with 12 bases between. The CDR3 spans 12 residues.

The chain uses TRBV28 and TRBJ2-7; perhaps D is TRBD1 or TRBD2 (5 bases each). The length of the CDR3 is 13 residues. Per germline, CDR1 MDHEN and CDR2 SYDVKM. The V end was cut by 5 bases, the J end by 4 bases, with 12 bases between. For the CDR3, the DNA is TGTGCCAGCAGTCCCCCAGGGACGTACGAGCAGTACGTC. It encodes CASSPPGTYEQYV.

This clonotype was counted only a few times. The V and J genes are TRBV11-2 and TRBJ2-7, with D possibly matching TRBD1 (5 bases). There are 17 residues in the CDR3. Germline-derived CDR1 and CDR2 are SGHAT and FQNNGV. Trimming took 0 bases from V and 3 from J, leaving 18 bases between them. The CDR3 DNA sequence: TGTGCCAGCAGCTTAGATAATAGGCCAGGGCCGAACTACGAGCAGTACTTC. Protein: CASSLDNRPGPNYEQYF.

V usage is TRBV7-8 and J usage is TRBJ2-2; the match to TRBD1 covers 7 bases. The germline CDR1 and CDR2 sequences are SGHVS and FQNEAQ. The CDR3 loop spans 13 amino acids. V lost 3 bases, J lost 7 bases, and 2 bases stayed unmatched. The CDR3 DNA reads TGTGCCAGCAGCTTGGACAGGCTCGGGGAGCTGTTTTTT. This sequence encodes CASSLDRLGELFF.

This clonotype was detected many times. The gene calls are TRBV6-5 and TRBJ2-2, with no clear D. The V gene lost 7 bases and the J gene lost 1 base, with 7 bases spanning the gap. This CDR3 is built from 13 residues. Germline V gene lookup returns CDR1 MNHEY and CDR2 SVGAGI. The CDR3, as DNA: TGTGCCAGCAACCTGGGGAACACCGGGGAGCTGTTTTTT. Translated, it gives CASNLGNTGELFF.

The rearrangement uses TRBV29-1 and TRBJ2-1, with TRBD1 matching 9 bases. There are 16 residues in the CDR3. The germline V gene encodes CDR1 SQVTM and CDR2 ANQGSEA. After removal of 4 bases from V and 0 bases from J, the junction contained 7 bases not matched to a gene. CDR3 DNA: TGCAGCGTTGTCCCGGGACAGGGAGGCTCCTACAATGAGCAGTTCTTC. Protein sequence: CSVVPGQGGSYNEQFF.

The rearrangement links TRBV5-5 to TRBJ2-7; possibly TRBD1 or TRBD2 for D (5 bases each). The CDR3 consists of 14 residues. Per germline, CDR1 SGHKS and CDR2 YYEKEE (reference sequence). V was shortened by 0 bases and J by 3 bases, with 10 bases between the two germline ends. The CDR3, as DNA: TGTGCCAGCAGCTTGGATCCGGGGCTCTACGAGCAGTACGTC. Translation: CASSLDPGLYEQYV.

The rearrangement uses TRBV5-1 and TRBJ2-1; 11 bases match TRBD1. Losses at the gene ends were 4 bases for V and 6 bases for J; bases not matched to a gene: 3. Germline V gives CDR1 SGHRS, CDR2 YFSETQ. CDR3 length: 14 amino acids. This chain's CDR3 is CASSEGTGGNEQFF. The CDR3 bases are TGCGCCAGCAGCGAGGGGACAGGGGGCAATGAGCAGTTCTTC.

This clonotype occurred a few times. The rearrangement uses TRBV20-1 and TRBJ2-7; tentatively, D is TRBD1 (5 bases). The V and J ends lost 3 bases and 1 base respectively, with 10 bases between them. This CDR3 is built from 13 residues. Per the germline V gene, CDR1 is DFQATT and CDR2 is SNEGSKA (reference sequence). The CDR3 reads CSARQGGSYEQYV. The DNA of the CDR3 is TGCAGTGCTAGGCAGGGTGGATCCTACGAGCAGTACGTC.

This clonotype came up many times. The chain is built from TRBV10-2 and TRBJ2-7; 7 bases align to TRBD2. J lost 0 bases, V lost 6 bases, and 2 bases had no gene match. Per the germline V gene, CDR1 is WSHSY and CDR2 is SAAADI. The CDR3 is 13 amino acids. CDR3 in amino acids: CASRGGSSYEQYV. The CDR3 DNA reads TGCGCCAGCAGGGGGGGGAGCTCCTACGAGCAGTACGTC.

In DNA, the CDR3 is TGCAGCGTTGCAGGGACAGCCAAAAACATTCAGTACTTC. Protein: CSVAGTAKNIQYF. The chain recombines TRBV29-1 with TRBJ2-4; D may be TRBD1 or TRBD2 (5 bases each). Germline V gene sequence: CDR1 SQVTM, CDR2 ANQGSEA. V lost 4 bases and J 0 bases, leaving 7 bases between the germline ends. This CDR3 has 13 amino acids.

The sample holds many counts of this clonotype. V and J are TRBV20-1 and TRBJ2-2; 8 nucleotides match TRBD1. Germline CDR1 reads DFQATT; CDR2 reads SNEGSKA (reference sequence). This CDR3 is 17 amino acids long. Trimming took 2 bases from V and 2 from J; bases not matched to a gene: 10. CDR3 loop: CSARLPRTGINTGELFF. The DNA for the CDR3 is TGCAGTGCTAGACTACCCCGGACAGGGATTAACACCGGGGAGCTGTTTTTT.